This T cell receptor (beta chain) was recorded in a study of blood T cell repertoires in COVID-19. Study-wide context: Acute-phase and convalescent COVID-19 samples originated in the United States, Italy and Spain. T cells, B-cell-depleted T cells, or PBMCs provided the cDNA or gDNA that served as material.

One Seattle source followed patients from active infection through their disease course. Authors' processing steps: Reference gene primer amplification gave nucleated cell count estimates. TCRdb's copy holds only in-frame clones and misses some; the assay was immunoSEQ multiplex PCR. The V and J calls and clone size were taken over from that table, and D and trimming were inferred from the DNA. In the table there are under 250,000 clones, around 86% of which are singletons. The V gene end was trimmed by 4 bases and the J gene end by 10 bases; junction bases not matched to a gene: 8. CDR3 size: 13 residues. CDR1 SGDLS and CDR2 YYNGEE come from the germline V gene.

This TCR derives from a man aged 50 or older with COVID-19, enrolled during active disease. The sequenced sample consisted of peripheral blood. This chain connects TRBV9 to TRBJ1-1, with 9 bases identical to TRBD1. CDR3 residues: CASSTGQGKVAFF. CDR3 nucleotides: TGTGCCAGCAGCACAGGACAGGGGAAAGTAGCTTTCTTT.